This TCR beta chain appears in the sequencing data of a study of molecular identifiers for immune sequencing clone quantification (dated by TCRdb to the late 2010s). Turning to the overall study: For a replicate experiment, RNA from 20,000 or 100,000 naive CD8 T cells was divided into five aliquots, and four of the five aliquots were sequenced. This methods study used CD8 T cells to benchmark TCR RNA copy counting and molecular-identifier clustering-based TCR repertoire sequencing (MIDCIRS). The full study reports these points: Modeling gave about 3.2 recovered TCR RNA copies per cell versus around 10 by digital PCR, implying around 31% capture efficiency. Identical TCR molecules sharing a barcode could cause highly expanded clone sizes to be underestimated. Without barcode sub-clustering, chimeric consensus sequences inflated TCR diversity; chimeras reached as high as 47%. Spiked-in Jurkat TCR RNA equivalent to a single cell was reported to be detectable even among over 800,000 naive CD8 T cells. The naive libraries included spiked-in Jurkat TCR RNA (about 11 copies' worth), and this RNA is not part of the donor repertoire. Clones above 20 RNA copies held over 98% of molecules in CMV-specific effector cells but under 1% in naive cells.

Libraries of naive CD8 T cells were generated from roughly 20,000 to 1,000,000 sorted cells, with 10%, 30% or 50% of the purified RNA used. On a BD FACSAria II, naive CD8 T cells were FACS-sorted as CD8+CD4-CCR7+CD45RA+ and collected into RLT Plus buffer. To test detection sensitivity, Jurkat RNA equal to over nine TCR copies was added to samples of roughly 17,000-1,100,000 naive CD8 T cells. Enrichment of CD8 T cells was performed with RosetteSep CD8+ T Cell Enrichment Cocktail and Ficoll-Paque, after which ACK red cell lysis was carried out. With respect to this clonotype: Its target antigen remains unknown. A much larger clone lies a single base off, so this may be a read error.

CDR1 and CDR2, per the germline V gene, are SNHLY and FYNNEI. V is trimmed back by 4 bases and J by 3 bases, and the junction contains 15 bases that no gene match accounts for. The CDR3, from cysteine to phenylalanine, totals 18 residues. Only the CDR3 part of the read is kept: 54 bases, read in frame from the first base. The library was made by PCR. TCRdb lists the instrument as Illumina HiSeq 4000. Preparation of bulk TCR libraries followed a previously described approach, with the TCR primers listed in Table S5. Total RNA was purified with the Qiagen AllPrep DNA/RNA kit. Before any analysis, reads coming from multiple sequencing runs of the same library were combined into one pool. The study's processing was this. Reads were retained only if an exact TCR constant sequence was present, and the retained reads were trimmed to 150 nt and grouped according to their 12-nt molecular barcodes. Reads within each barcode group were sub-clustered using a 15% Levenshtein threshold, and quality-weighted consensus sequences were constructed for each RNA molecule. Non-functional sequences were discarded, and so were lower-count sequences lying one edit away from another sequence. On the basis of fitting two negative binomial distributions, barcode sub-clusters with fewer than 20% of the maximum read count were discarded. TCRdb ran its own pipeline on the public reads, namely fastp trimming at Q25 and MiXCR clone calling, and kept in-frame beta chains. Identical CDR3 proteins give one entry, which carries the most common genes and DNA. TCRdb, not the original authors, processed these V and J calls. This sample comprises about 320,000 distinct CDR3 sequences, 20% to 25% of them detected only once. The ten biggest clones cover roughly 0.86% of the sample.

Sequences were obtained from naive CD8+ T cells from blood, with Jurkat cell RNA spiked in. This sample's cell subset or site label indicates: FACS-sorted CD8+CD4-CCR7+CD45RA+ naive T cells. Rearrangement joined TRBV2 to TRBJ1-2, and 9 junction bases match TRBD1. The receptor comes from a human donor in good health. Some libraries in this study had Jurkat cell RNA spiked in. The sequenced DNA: TGTGCCAGCAGTGTTTCCGTCCCCGAGACAGGGGGGGACTATGGCTACACCTTC. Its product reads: CASSVSVPETGGDYGYTF. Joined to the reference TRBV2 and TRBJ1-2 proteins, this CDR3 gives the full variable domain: EPEVTQTPSHQVTQMGQEVILRCVPISNHLYFYWYRQILGQKVEFLVSFYNNEISEKSEIFDDQFSVERPDGSNFTLKIRSTKLEDSAMYFCASSVSVPETGGDYGYTFGSGTRLTVV.